Listed below are T cell receptor beta chains from one sample, sequenced in a study of T cell responses to AZD1222 COVID-19 vaccine. Profiled with immunoSEQ multiplex PCR; TCRdb holds only in-frame clones, not every one. The table includes over 95,000 clones, 85% to 90% detected once. The source was peripheral blood, collected on day 0 of AZD1222 vaccination. These TCRs come from an adult in good health. The CDR3 runs from the conserved cysteine through the conserved F or W. Fields, in order: clone size, D gene, J gene, V gene, CDR3 DNA, CDR3 protein. D genes are given only for firm matches. Only some rows state a clone size, as once, few, many or a class for expanded clones.

abundance: NA
d_gene: NA
j_gene: TRBJ2-7
v_gene: TRBV19
CDR3nt: TGTGCCAGTAGTATGGGATACAGCTCCTACGAGCAGTACTTC
CDR3aa: CASSMGYSSYEQYF

abundance: NA
d_gene: NA
j_gene: TRBJ2-1
v_gene: TRBV11-2
CDR3nt: TGTGCCAGCAGCTTAACCCCACGGGTCTCCTACAATGAGCAGTTCTTC
CDR3aa: CASSLTPRVSYNEQFF

abundance: NA
d_gene: TRBD1
j_gene: TRBJ2-2
v_gene: TRBV27
CDR3nt: TGTGCCAGCAGTTTAGAGACAGGGGTCACCGGGGAGCTGTTTTTT
CDR3aa: CASSLETGVTGELFF

abundance: NA
d_gene: NA
j_gene: TRBJ2-2
v_gene: TRBV10-1
CDR3nt: TGCGCCAGCAGTGAGTCGAAAGCCGGGGAGCTGTTTTTT
CDR3aa: CASSESKAGELFF

abundance: NA
d_gene: NA
j_gene: TRBJ2-3
v_gene: TRBV2
CDR3nt: TGTGCAAGCAAACCCCCAGGGGCGCGAACAGATACGCAGTATTTT
CDR3aa: CASKPPGARTDTQYF

abundance: NA
d_gene: NA
j_gene: TRBJ1-1
v_gene: TRBV11-2
CDR3nt: TGTGCCAGCAGTAAAGTTATGAACACTGAAGCTTTCTTT
CDR3aa: CASSKVMNTEAFF

abundance: once
d_gene: TRBD1
j_gene: TRBJ2-1
v_gene: TRBV5-1
CDR3nt: TGCGCCAGCAGCTCTGGGGGACAGGGTTACAATGAGCAGTTCTTC
CDR3aa: CASSSGGQGYNEQFF

abundance: NA
d_gene: NA
j_gene: TRBJ2-2
v_gene: TRBV25-1
CDR3nt: TGTGCCAGCCTGGGGGGATGGGGCACCGGGGAGCTGTTTTTT
CDR3aa: CASLGGWGTGELFF

abundance: NA
d_gene: TRBD1
j_gene: TRBJ1-2
v_gene: TRBV28
CDR3nt: TGTGCCAGCAGCCTTACAGGGGTAGGCGGCTACACCTTC
CDR3aa: CASSLTGVGGYTF

abundance: NA
d_gene: TRBD1
j_gene: TRBJ1-1
v_gene: TRBV5-8
CDR3nt: TGTGCCAGCAGCTGGGGGAAGACAGGGGAATTGGGGAACACTGAAGCTTTCTTT
CDR3aa: CASSWGKTGELGNTEAFF

abundance: NA
d_gene: NA
j_gene: TRBJ1-4
v_gene: TRBV6-6
CDR3nt: TGTGCCAGCAGTCAAACAGGGAAACTCCTCAATGAAAAACTGTTTTTT
CDR3aa: CASSQTGKLLNEKLFF

abundance: NA
d_gene: NA
j_gene: TRBJ2-2
v_gene: TRBV19
CDR3nt: TGTGCCAGTAGTATCAGGGCTTCCGGGGAGCTGTTTTTT
CDR3aa: CASSIRASGELFF

abundance: once
d_gene: NA
j_gene: TRBJ1-2
v_gene: TRBV30
CDR3nt: TGTGCCTATAACCGGGACACCTTC
CDR3aa: CAYNRDTF

abundance: NA
d_gene: NA
j_gene: TRBJ2-7
v_gene: TRBV2
CDR3nt: TGTGCCAGCAGTGAACGGCGAAACTGGTACTACGAGCAGTACTTC
CDR3aa: CASSERRNWYYEQYF

abundance: few
d_gene: NA
j_gene: TRBJ1-2
v_gene: TRBV6-2/TRBV6-3
CDR3nt: TGTGCCAGCAGTGATGGGGGAGTTTATGGCTACACCTTC
CDR3aa: CASSDGGVYGYTF

abundance: NA
d_gene: TRBD1
j_gene: TRBJ2-7
v_gene: TRBV19
CDR3nt: TGTGCCAGCCTCGGGACAGGGCCTGAGCAGTACTTC
CDR3aa: CASLGTGPEQYF

abundance: NA
d_gene: TRBD1
j_gene: TRBJ1-5
v_gene: TRBV7-2
CDR3nt: TGTGCCAGCAGCTTCGGACAGGGGGCTCAGCAGCCCCAGCATTTT
CDR3aa: CASSFGQGAQQPQHF

abundance: once
d_gene: NA
j_gene: TRBJ2-3
v_gene: TRBV10-3
CDR3nt: TGTGCCATCAGAGGGGCTGGAGGAAGGGATACGCAGTATTTT
CDR3aa: CAIRGAGGRDTQYF

abundance: NA
d_gene: TRBD1
j_gene: TRBJ2-5
v_gene: TRBV20-1
CDR3nt: TGCAGTGCTGGTGGGACAGCCCAAGAGACCCAGTACTTC
CDR3aa: CSAGGTAQETQYF

abundance: NA
d_gene: NA
j_gene: TRBJ2-7
v_gene: TRBV5-6
CDR3nt: TGTGCCAGCAGCCACCGGGACTTCCTCTCCTACGAGCAGTACTTC
CDR3aa: CASSHRDFLSYEQYF

abundance: once
d_gene: NA
j_gene: TRBJ1-5
v_gene: TRBV2
CDR3nt: TGTGCCAGCAGTGAAAGGGGGATTGGGAATCAGCCCCAGCATTTT
CDR3aa: CASSERGIGNQPQHF

abundance: NA
d_gene: NA
j_gene: TRBJ1-3
v_gene: TRBV6-2/TRBV6-3
CDR3nt: TGTGCCAGCAGTTACCGCTCTTCTGGAAACACCATATATTTT
CDR3aa: CASSYRSSGNTIYF

abundance: NA
d_gene: NA
j_gene: TRBJ1-6
v_gene: TRBV3-1/TRBV3-2
CDR3nt: TGTGCCAGCAGCCAAGGAAATTCACCCCTCCACTTT
CDR3aa: CASSQGNSPLHF

abundance: NA
d_gene: NA
j_gene: TRBJ1-2
v_gene: TRBV7-9
CDR3nt: TGTGCCAGCAGCCTCGGGGGGGCCTCAGGGTATGGCTACACCTTC
CDR3aa: CASSLGGASGYGYTF

abundance: NA
d_gene: TRBD1
j_gene: TRBJ1-2
v_gene: TRBV28
CDR3nt: TGTGCCAGCAGTTTACAGGGGGCGCGGGGCTACACCTTC
CDR3aa: CASSLQGARGYTF

abundance: NA
d_gene: NA
j_gene: TRBJ1-2
v_gene: TRBV28
CDR3nt: TGTGCCAGCAGTTTAAACAGTTACTATGGCTACACCTTC
CDR3aa: CASSLNSYYGYTF

abundance: few
d_gene: NA
j_gene: TRBJ1-2
v_gene: TRBV5-1
CDR3nt: TGCGCCAGCAGCTTGGCTTCGACAAGTAACTATGGCTACACCTTC
CDR3aa: CASSLASTSNYGYTF

abundance: NA
d_gene: NA
j_gene: TRBJ2-3
v_gene: TRBV19
CDR3nt: TGTGCCAGTAGTATTCAGATCGGTCGGACGGGTGATTCAGATACGCAGTATTTT
CDR3aa: CASSIQIGRTGDSDTQYF

abundance: NA
d_gene: TRBD1
j_gene: TRBJ1-3
v_gene: TRBV10-3
CDR3nt: TGTGCCATCAAGGGACAGGGGAACTCTGGAAACACCATATATTTT
CDR3aa: CAIKGQGNSGNTIYF

abundance: NA
d_gene: NA
j_gene: TRBJ1-5
v_gene: TRBV3-1/TRBV3-2
CDR3nt: TGTGCCAGCAGCCAAGGGGGTCCTCAGCCCCAGCATTTT
CDR3aa: CASSQGGPQPQHF

abundance: NA
d_gene: TRBD1
j_gene: TRBJ1-1
v_gene: TRBV28
CDR3nt: TGTGCCAGCAGGCTGGGGGACAGGGACGGATACACTGAAGCTTTCTTT
CDR3aa: CASRLGDRDGYTEAFF

abundance: NA
d_gene: NA
j_gene: TRBJ2-5
v_gene: TRBV19
CDR3nt: TGTGCCAGTAGTATAAGGGTTTTCGAAGAGACCCAGTACTTC
CDR3aa: CASSIRVFEETQYF

abundance: NA
d_gene: NA
j_gene: TRBJ1-5
v_gene: TRBV21-1
CDR3nt: TGTGCCAGCAGCAAATTCGGCAGTCTAATTAGCAATCAGCCCCAGCATTTT
CDR3aa: CASSKFGSLISNQPQHF

abundance: once
d_gene: TRBD2
j_gene: TRBJ2-7
v_gene: TRBV28
CDR3nt: TGTGCCAGCGGCCGCGGGAGGGCCTACGAGCAGTACTTC
CDR3aa: CASGRGRAYEQYF

abundance: NA
d_gene: TRBD2
j_gene: TRBJ2-1
v_gene: TRBV5-6
CDR3nt: TGTGCCAGCAGCTTGTTAGCGGGAGTCTCCTACAATGAGCAGTTCTTC
CDR3aa: CASSLLAGVSYNEQFF

abundance: NA
d_gene: NA
j_gene: TRBJ2-7
v_gene: TRBV29-1
CDR3nt: TGCAGCGTTGAGGGTTCCTCCTACGAGCAGTACTTC
CDR3aa: CSVEGSSYEQYF

abundance: NA
d_gene: NA
j_gene: TRBJ2-1
v_gene: TRBV9
CDR3nt: TGTGCCAGCATGGCCGGGGGCAGCTCCTACAATGAGCAGTTCTTC
CDR3aa: CASMAGGSSYNEQFF

abundance: NA
d_gene: NA
j_gene: TRBJ1-5
v_gene: TRBV6-2/TRBV6-3
CDR3nt: TGTGCCAGCAGTCAGCTCCGGGGGGAACATCAGCCCCAGCATTTT
CDR3aa: CASSQLRGEHQPQHF

abundance: NA
d_gene: NA
j_gene: TRBJ2-1
v_gene: TRBV27
CDR3nt: TGTGCCAGCAGTAAGAAGGGGGAACGATACAATGAGCAGTTCTTC
CDR3aa: CASSKKGERYNEQFF